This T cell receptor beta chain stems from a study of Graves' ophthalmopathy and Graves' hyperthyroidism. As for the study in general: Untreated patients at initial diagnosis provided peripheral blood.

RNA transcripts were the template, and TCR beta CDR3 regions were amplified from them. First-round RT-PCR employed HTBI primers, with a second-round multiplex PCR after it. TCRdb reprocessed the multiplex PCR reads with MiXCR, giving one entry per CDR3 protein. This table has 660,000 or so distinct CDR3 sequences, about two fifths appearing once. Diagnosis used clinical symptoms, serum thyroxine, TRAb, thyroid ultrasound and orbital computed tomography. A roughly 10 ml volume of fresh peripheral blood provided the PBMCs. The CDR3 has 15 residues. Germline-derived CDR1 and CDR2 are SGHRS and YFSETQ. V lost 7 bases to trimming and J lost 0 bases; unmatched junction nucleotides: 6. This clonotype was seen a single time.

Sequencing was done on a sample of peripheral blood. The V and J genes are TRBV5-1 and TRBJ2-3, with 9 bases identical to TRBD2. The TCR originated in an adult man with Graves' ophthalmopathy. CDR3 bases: TGCGCCAGCGGAACTAGCGGGCGAAGCACAGATACGCAGTATTTT. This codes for CASGTSGRSTDTQYF.